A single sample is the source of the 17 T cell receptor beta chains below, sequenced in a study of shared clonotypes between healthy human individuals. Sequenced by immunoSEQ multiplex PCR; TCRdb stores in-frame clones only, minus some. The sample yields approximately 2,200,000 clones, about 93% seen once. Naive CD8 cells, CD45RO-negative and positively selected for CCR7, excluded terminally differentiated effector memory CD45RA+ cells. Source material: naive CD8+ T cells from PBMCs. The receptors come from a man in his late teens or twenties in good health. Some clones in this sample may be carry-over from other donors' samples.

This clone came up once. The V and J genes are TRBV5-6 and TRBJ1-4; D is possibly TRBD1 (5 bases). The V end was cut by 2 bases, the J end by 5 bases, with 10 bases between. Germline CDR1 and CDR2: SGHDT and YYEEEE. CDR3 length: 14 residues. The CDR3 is CASSLGDSNEKLFF. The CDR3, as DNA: TGTGCCAGCAGCTTAGGGGATTCGAATGAAAAACTGTTTTTT.

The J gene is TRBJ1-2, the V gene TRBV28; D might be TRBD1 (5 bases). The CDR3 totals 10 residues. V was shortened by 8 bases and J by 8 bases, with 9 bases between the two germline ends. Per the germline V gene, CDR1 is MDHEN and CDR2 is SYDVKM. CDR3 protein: CASQRGGYTF. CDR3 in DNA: TGTGCCAGCCAGCGGGGCGGCTACACCTTC.

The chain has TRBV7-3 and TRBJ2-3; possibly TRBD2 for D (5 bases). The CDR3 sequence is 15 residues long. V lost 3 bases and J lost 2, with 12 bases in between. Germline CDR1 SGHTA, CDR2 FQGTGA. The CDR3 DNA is TGTGCCAGCAGCTTGAAAGGGAGTTACACAGATACGCAGTATTTT. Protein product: CASSLKGSYTDTQYF.

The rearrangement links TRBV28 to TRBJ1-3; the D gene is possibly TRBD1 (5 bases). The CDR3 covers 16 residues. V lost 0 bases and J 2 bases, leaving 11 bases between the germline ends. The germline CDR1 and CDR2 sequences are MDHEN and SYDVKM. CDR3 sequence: CASSLWPARAGNTIYF. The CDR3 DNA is TGTGCCAGCAGTTTATGGCCCGCCAGGGCTGGAAACACCATATATTTT.

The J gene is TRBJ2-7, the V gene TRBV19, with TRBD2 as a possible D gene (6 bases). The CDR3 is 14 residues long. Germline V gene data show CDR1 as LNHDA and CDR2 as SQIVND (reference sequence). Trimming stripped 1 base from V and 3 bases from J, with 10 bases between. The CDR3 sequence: CASSIGGSGYEQYF. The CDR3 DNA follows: TGTGCCAGTAGTATAGGGGGTAGCGGCTACGAGCAGTACTTC.

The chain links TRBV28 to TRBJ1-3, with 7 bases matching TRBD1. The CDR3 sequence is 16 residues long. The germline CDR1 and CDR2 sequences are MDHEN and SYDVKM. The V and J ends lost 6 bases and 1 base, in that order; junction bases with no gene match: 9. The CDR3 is CASSRTDRPSGNTIYF. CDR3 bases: TGTGCCAGCAGCCGCACGGACAGGCCTTCTGGAAACACCATATATTTT.

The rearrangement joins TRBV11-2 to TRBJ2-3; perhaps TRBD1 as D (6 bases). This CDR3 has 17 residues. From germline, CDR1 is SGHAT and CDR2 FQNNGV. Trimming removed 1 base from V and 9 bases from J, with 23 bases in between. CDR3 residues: CASSLGSQGTLQNTQYF. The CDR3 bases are TGTGCCAGCAGCTTAGGCTCTCAGGGGACCCTCCAAAACACGCAGTATTTT.

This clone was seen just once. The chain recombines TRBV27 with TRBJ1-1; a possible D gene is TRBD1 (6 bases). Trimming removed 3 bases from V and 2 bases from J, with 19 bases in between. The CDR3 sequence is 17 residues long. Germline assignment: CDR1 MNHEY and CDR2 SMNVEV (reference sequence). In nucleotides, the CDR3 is TGTGCCAGCAGTTTTGGTAGTGCAGGGGACGATAACACTGAAGCTTTCTTT. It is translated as CASSFGSAGDDNTEAFF.

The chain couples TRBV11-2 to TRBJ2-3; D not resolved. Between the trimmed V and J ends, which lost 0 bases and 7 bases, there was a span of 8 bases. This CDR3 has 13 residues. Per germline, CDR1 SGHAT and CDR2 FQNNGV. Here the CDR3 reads CASSLDGPNTQYF. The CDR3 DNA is TGTGCCAGCAGCTTAGACGGACCTAATACGCAGTATTTT.

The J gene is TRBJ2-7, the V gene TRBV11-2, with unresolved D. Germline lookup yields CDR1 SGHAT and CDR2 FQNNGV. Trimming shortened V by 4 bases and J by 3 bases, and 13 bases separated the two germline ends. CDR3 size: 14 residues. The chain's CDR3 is CASSSRAESYEQYF. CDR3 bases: TGTGCCAGCAGCTCCCGGGCGGAGAGCTACGAGCAGTACTTC. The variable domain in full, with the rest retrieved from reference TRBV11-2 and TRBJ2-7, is EAGVAQSPRYKIIEKRQSVAFWCNPISGHATLYWYQQILGQGPKLLIQFQNNGVVDDSQLPKDRFSAERLKGVDSTLKIQPAKLEDSAVYLCASSSRAESYEQYFGPGTRLTVT.

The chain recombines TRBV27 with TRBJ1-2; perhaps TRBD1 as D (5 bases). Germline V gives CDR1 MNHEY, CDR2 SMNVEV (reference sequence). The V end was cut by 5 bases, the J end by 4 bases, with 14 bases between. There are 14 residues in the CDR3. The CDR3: CASSTLGRSYGYTF. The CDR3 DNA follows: TGTGCCAGCAGTACGTTGGGACGGAGCTATGGCTACACCTTC.

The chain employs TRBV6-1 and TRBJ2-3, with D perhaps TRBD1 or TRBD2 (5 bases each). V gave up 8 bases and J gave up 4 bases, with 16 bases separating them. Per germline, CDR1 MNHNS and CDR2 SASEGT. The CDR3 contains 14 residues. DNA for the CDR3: TGTGCCAGCTCCCCTGGGGGACGCCCAGATACGCAGTATTTT. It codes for CASSPGGRPDTQYF.

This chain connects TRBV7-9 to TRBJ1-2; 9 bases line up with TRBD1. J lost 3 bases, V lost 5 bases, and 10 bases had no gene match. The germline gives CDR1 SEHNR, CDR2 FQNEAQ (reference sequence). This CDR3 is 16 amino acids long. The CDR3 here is CASSIPGQGLDYGYTF. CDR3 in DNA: TGTGCCAGCAGCATCCCGGGACAGGGTCTAGACTATGGCTACACCTTC.

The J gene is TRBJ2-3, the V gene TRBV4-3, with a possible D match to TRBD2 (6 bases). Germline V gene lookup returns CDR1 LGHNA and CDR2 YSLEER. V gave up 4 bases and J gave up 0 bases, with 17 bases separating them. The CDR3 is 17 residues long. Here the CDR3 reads CASSPGVGRTSTDTQYF. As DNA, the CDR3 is TGCGCCAGCAGCCCGGGGGTCGGGCGGACAAGCACAGATACGCAGTATTTT.

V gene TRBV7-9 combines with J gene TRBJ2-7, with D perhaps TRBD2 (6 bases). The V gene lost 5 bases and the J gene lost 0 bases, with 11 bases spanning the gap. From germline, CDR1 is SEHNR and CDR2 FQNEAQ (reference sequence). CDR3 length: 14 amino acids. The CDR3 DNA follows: TGTGCCAGCAGCGGGGCGGGACCCTCCTACGAGCAGTACTTC. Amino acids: CASSGAGPSYEQYF.

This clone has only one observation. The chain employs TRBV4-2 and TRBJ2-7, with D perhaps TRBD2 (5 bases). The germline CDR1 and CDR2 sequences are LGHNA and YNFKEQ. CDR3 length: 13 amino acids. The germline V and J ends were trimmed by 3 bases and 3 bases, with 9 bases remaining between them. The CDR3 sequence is CASSQRVGYEQYF. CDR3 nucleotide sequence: TGTGCCAGCAGCCAGAGGGTTGGCTACGAGCAGTACTTC.

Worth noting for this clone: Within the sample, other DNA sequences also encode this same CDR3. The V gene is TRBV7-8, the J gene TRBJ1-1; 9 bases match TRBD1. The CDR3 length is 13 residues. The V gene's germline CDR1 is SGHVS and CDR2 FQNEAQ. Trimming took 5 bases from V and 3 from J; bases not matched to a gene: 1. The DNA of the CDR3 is TGTGCCAGCAGCAGGACAGGGGACACTGAAGCTTTCTTT. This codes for CASSRTGDTEAFF. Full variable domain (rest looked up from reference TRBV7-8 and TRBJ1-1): GAGVSQSPRYKVAKRGQDVALRCDPISGHVSLFWYQQALGQGPEFLTYFQNEAQLDKSGLPSDRFFAERPEGSVSTLKIQRTQQEDSAVYLCASSRTGDTEAFFGQGTRLTVV.